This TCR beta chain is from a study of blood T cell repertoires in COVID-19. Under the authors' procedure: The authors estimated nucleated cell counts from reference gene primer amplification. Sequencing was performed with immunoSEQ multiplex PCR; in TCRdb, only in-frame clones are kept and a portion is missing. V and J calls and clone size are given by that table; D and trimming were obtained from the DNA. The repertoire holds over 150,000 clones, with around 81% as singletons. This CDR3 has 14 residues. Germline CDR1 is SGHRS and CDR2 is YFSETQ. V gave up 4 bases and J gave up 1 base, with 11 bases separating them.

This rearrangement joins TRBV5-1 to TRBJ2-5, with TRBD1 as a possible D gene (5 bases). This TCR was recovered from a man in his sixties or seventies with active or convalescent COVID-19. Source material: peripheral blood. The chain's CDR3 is CASSITGIQETQYF. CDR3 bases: TGCGCCAGCAGCATTACAGGAATCCAAGAGACCCAGTACTTC.